These 29 T cell receptor beta chains share one sample of origin, sequenced in a study of Ad26.COV2.S vaccination and SARS-CoV-2 variants. Using immunoSEQ multiplex PCR, the repertoire was profiled, and TCRdb retains in-frame clones only, with some absent. Of about 400,000 clones in the sample, around 91% were seen once. The treatment: around 19 received Ad26.COV2.S at low or high dose, single or two shots; several received placebo; per-sample allocation not given. Day 63 after the first injection of vaccine or placebo was the sampling time. The input for sequencing was peripheral blood, taken in a trial of Ad26.COV2.S vaccine versus placebo. All receptors derive from a person aged 18-60 years who received the Ad26.COV2.S COVID-19 vaccine or a placebo.

V is TRBV30 and J is TRBJ1-5, with D uncertain. The length of the CDR3 is 13 residues. V was shortened by 5 bases and J by 0 bases, with 8 bases between the two germline ends. The germline V gene encodes CDR1 GTSNPN and CDR2 SVGIG (reference sequence). CDR3 region: CAWSQDSNQPQHF. Here the CDR3 DNA reads TGTGCCTGGTCCCAGGATAGCAATCAGCCCCAGCATTTT.

This clone is a singleton in its sample. The rearrangement links TRBV28 to TRBJ2-1; D possibly corresponds to TRBD1 (5 bases). Germline CDR1 reads MDHEN; CDR2 reads SYDVKM. Trimming stripped 5 bases from V and 8 bases from J, with 19 bases between. CDR3 length: 15 amino acids. The CDR3 sequence is CASSPPRQGIHEQFF. CDR3 sequence (DNA): TGTGCCAGCAGTCCCCCGAGGCAGGGAATCCATGAGCAGTTCTTC.

The chain couples TRBV29-1 to TRBJ2-7, with D tentatively TRBD1 (5 bases). Germline V gene sequence: CDR1 SQVTM, CDR2 ANQGSEA. The CDR3 sequence is 12 residues long. Trimming pared 3 bases from V and 5 bases from J, leaving 11 bases between. For the CDR3, the DNA is TGCAGCGTTGATTGGCAGGGCCACGAGCAGTACTTC. This encodes CSVDWQGHEQYF.

V and J are TRBV11-2 and TRBJ2-3; 7 positions match TRBD2. V lost 4 bases and J lost 3; bases outside the gene matches: 7. Germline V CDR1 and CDR2: SGHAT, FQNNGV. The length of the CDR3 is 15 residues. The CDR3 sequence: CASSSWTRATDTQYF. The CDR3 DNA is TGTGCCAGCAGCTCCTGGACTAGGGCGACAGATACGCAGTATTTT.

The genes are TRBV6-6 and TRBJ1-4, with D possibly being TRBD1 (5 bases). The CDR3 totals 15 residues. Trimming took 6 bases from V and 6 from J, leaving 17 bases between them. Germline V CDR1 and CDR2: MNHNY, SVGAGI (reference sequence). The CDR3 coding sequence is TGTGCCAGCAGACCTCTTAGGGGCCGAGATGAAAAACTGTTTTTT. This sequence encodes CASRPLRGRDEKLFF.

The CDR3 DNA is TGTGCCAGCATTCCCGCGGAAGGATTTACCGGGGAGCTGTTTTTT. This gives the protein CASIPAEGFTGELFF. The chain employs TRBV28 and TRBJ2-2, with no clear D. Germline V gene sequence: CDR1 MDHEN, CDR2 SYDVKM. This CDR3 contains 15 residues. V was pared by 7 bases and J by 5 bases, with 17 bases between.

The rearrangement uses TRBV7-9 and TRBJ2-7; TRBD1 matches at 9 bases. The germline V gene has CDR1 SEHNR and CDR2 FQNEAQ (reference sequence). J was trimmed by 5 bases and V by 5 bases; bases with no gene match: 10. CDR3 length: 15 residues. DNA for the CDR3: TGTGCCAGCAGCCGCACCGGGACAGGGAACCACGAGCAGTACTTC. Translating it yields CASSRTGTGNHEQYF.

The J gene is TRBJ1-4, the V gene TRBV20-1; D uncertain. The V end was cut by 3 bases, the J end by 0 bases, with 11 bases between. CDR1 DFQATT and CDR2 SNEGSKA come from the germline V gene (reference sequence). This CDR3 spans 15 amino acids. CDR3 residues: CSASRAASTNEKLFF. The CDR3 region has the DNA TGCAGTGCTAGTCGGGCAGCTTCAACTAATGAAAAACTGTTTTTT.

In this sample, this clone turned up a few times. The rearrangement links TRBV30 to TRBJ1-5, with D possibly matching TRBD1 (5 bases). The CDR3 runs to 16 residues. V was trimmed by 2 bases and J by 7 bases, leaving 21 bases between them. The germline gives CDR1 GTSNPN, CDR2 SVGIG (reference sequence). The CDR3 is CAWSPQGVTGGQPQHF. The DNA for the CDR3 is TGTGCCTGGAGTCCACAAGGGGTAACAGGCGGGCAGCCCCAGCATTTT.

A single count supports this clone. The chain employs TRBV7-3 and TRBJ2-2; 13 nucleotides align to TRBD2. V dropped 5 bases and J dropped 10; count of bases not matched to a gene: 10. Germline values: CDR1 SGHTA, CDR2 FQGTGA. The CDR3 spans 16 residues. CDR3: CASSKGLAGRIEELFF. The CDR3 DNA follows: TGTGCCAGCAGCAAGGGACTAGCGGGGAGGATAGAGGAGCTGTTTTTT.

This chain connects TRBV5-1 to TRBJ2-1, with 16 bases aligning to TRBD2. The V and J ends lost 3 bases and 5 bases, in that order; junction bases with no gene match: 5. The CDR3 covers 17 residues. CDR1 and CDR2 (germline): SGHRS, YFSETQ. This CDR3 is CASSSGLAGGNHNEQFF. CDR3 DNA sequence: TGCGCCAGCAGCTCGGGACTAGCGGGAGGGAACCACAATGAGCAGTTCTTC.

The chain joins TRBV7-2 to TRBJ2-1; 9 bases line up with TRBD2. With V trimmed by 5 bases and J by 0 bases, 8 bases remained unmatched. This CDR3 is 17 amino acids long. The germline gives CDR1 SGHTA, CDR2 FQGNSA. The CDR3 reads CASSRRSGRSSYNEQFF. In DNA form, the CDR3 reads TGTGCCAGCAGCCGTCGGAGCGGGAGGAGCTCCTACAATGAGCAGTTCTTC.

The count of this clone is one. As DNA, the CDR3 is TGCGCCAGCAGCAGGTCGGGACAGTCTAATGAAAAACTGTTTTTT. Amino acid sequence: CASSRSGQSNEKLFF. The J gene is TRBJ1-4, the V gene TRBV5-1, with 7 nucleotides matching TRBD1. The germline V gene has CDR1 SGHRS and CDR2 YFSETQ. The length of the CDR3 is 15 residues. Trimming removed 4 bases from V and 3 bases from J; junction bases left unmatched: 6.

This sequence joins TRBV12-3 or TRBV12-4 and TRBJ1-2; 7 nucleotides agree with TRBD1. This CDR3 is built from 13 residues. After removal of 5 bases from V and 3 bases from J, the junction contained 3 bases not matched to a gene. The CDR3 bases are TGTGCCAGCAGTCGGGGACAGTACTATGGCTACACCTTC. Translation gives CASSRGQYYGYTF.

V is TRBV19 and J is TRBJ2-7; TRBD1 matches at 10 bases. Germline CDR1 LNHDA, CDR2 SQIVND (reference sequence). The CDR3 runs to 14 residues. The V segment lost 7 bases and the J segment 5 bases; nucleotides outside the gene matches: 8. For the CDR3, the DNA is TGTGCCAGTACCCCGGGACAGGGGAGAGACGAGCAGTACTTC. Residues: CASTPGQGRDEQYF.

V usage is TRBV6-5 and J usage is TRBJ1-2; D ambiguous. The CDR3 has 13 amino acids. Germline-derived CDR1 and CDR2 are MNHEY and SVGAGI. Trimming took off 7 bases at V and 5 bases at J, with 14 bases between the two ends. CDR3 in amino acids: CASILASPYGYTF. CDR3 nucleotide sequence: TGTGCCAGCATCCTCGCGTCGCCTTATGGCTACACCTTC.

The chain has TRBV7-2 and TRBJ2-1; D remains ambiguous. This CDR3 has 11 amino acids. The germline gives CDR1 SGHTA, CDR2 FQGNSA. V gave up 5 bases and J gave up 7 bases, with 6 bases separating them. The CDR3: CASSRGNEQFF. CDR3 DNA: TGTGCCAGCAGCCGTGGGAATGAGCAGTTCTTC.

The V call is TRBV28, the J call TRBJ2-3; no reliable D call. Trimming left V 2 bases short and J 2 bases short, with 8 bases between. This CDR3 comprises 14 residues. Germline V lookup: CDR1 MDHEN, CDR2 SYDVKM. Here the CDR3 reads CASSLEQHTDTQYF. In nucleotides, the CDR3 is TGTGCCAGCAGTTTAGAACAGCACACAGATACGCAGTATTTT. The complete variable domain, with remaining parts taken from reference TRBV28 and TRBJ2-3, reads DVKVTQSSRYLVKRTGEKVFLECVQDMDHENMFWYRQDPGLGLRLIYFSYDVKMKEKGDIPEGYSVSREKKERFSLILESASTNQTSMYLCASSLEQHTDTQYFGPGTRLTVL.

The gene calls are TRBV3-1 (or the pseudogene TRBV3-2) and TRBJ2-1; D assignment may be TRBD1 or TRBD2 (5 bases each). CDR3 length equals 12 residues. The V gene's germline CDR1 is LGHDT and CDR2 YNNKEL (reference sequence). The germline V and J ends were trimmed by 4 bases and 15 bases, with 16 bases remaining between them. CDR3 nucleotide sequence: TGTGCCAGCAGCCCACGGTCGGGACCTCCGTTCTTC. Translated: CASSPRSGPPFF.

This sequence joins TRBV14 and TRBJ2-3; 10 bases agree with TRBD2. The CDR3 is 16 residues long. V lost 4 bases and J lost 1; bases outside the gene matches: 5. Germline lookup yields CDR1 SGHDN and CDR2 FVKESK. Here the CDR3 reads CASSRILAGRTDTQYF. For the CDR3, the DNA is TGTGCCAGCAGCCGAATACTAGCGGGACGCACAGATACGCAGTATTTT.

This chain joins TRBV10-1 and TRBJ1-1; D is unresolved. Per the germline V gene, CDR1 is WNHNN and CDR2 is SYGVQD (reference sequence). V was clipped by 2 bases and J by 3 bases, with 7 bases between them. The CDR3 contains 13 residues. CDR3 in DNA: TGCGCCAGCAGTGAGCACGGGGACACTGAAGCTTTCTTT. Translation: CASSEHGDTEAFF.

The chain has TRBV12-3 or TRBV12-4 and TRBJ2-1; TRBD1 is a possible D gene (6 bases). The germline V and J ends were trimmed by 5 bases and 9 bases, with 8 bases remaining between them. This CDR3 has 11 residues. This CDR3 reads CASSPQGEQFF. In DNA, the CDR3 is TGTGCCAGCAGTCCACAGGGTGAGCAGTTCTTC.

This sequence joins TRBV7-2 and TRBJ1-4, with D tentatively TRBD1 (5 bases). The CDR3 covers 14 residues. CDR1 is SGHTA, CDR2 FQGNSA, per germline. V gave up 5 bases and J gave up 6 bases, with 13 bases separating them. The CDR3 protein is CASSLQGWDEKLFF. The CDR3, as DNA: TGTGCCAGCAGCCTCCAGGGTTGGGATGAAAAACTGTTTTTT.

The V gene is TRBV19, the J gene TRBJ1-6; D possibly corresponds to TRBD1 (6 bases). CDR3 length: 14 amino acids. The V end was cut by 9 bases, the J end by 5 bases, with 14 bases between. CDR1 is LNHDA and CDR2 is SQIVND in the germline V gene (reference sequence). The DNA of the CDR3 is TGTGCCAGCCTCACGGACAGCGATAATTCACCCCTCCACTTT. Translation: CASLTDSDNSPLHF. The full variable domain, rest sourced from reference TRBV19 and TRBJ1-6, is DGGITQSPKYLFRKEGQNVTLSCEQNLNHDAMYWYRQDPGQGLRLIYYSQIVNDFQKGDIAEGYSVSREKKESFPLTVTSAQKNPTAFYLCASLTDSDNSPLHFGNGTRLTVT.

Written as DNA, the CDR3 is TGTGCCAGCAGCCCCATCGACAAAGCGAACACCGGGGAGCTGTTTTTT. Translation gives CASSPIDKANTGELFF. The chain joins TRBV21-1 to TRBJ2-2; TRBD1 was called by the table and not checked on the DNA. TRBV21-1 is assigned pseudogene status. This CDR3 comprises 16 residues.

The V gene is TRBV5-1, the J gene TRBJ2-1; 7 bases agree with TRBD1. V shed 4 bases and J 9 bases; nucleotides not matched to a gene: 7. CDR1 and CDR2 (germline): SGHRS, YFSETQ. This CDR3 has 13 residues. The CDR3 reads CASSDRVAIEQFF. The CDR3 DNA reads TGCGCCAGCAGCGACAGGGTAGCTATTGAGCAGTTCTTC.

The gene calls are TRBV30 and TRBJ2-7; D perhaps matches TRBD2 (6 bases). This CDR3 comprises 14 residues. Trimming left V 0 bases short and J 2 bases short, with 11 bases between. Germline V gene sequence: CDR1 GTSNPN, CDR2 SVGIG (reference sequence). CDR3 sequence reads: CAWSVGAGPYEQYF. DNA for the CDR3: TGTGCCTGGAGTGTTGGGGCGGGACCCTACGAGCAGTACTTC.

V is TRBV18 and J is TRBJ2-5, with TRBD1 identical over 7 bases. This CDR3 spans 16 amino acids. The ends lost 2 bases at V and 5 bases at J; junction bases unmatched: 11. Germline V gene lookup returns CDR1 KGHSH and CDR2 LQKENI. For the CDR3, the DNA is TGTGCCAGCTCACCAATCAGAGGGGGCTTGATTGAGACCCAGTACTTC. Translated, it gives CASSPIRGGLIETQYF.

V is TRBV18 and J is TRBJ1-2; D not resolved. Trimming pared 0 bases from V and 6 bases from J, leaving 11 bases between. This CDR3 is 14 amino acids long. Germline lookup yields CDR1 KGHSH and CDR2 LQKENI. The CDR3 is CASSPPSDFHGYTF. The CDR3 bases are TGTGCCAGCTCACCACCGAGTGATTTCCATGGCTACACCTTC.